A single sample is the source of the 16 T cell receptor beta chains below, sequenced in a study of blood T cell repertoires in COVID-19. The data were produced by immunoSEQ multiplex PCR, yet TCRdb's version contains in-frame clones alone and is incomplete. The sample records 100,000 to 140,000 clones, 80% to 95% being singletons. The specimen was peripheral blood. These receptors were obtained from a woman aged 25 to 45 with acute or convalescent COVID-19.

This chain connects TRBV25-1 to TRBJ2-3; tentative D call: TRBD1 (6 bases). V lost 0 bases to trimming and J lost 4 bases, with 20 bases between them. CDR1 is MGHDK and CDR2 is SYGVNS in the germline V gene. The CDR3 runs to 18 residues. The CDR3 region has the DNA TGTGCCAGCAGTGAATATAATATCAGGGGCGCGGGTCCAGATACGCAGTATTTT. Its protein is CASSEYNIRGAGPDTQYF.

The chain couples TRBV18 to TRBJ2-5; D might be TRBD2 (6 bases). The germline V gene encodes CDR1 KGHSH and CDR2 LQKENI. Trimming cost V 6 bases and J 3 bases, with 11 bases left between them. CDR3 size: 13 residues. DNA for the CDR3: TGTGCCAGCTCCCGGGACTCCAAAGAGACCCAGTACTTC. Translating gives CASSRDSKETQYF.

The genes are TRBV5-1 and TRBJ2-1; D is unresolved. With 5 bases removed from V and 0 bases from J, the gap between germline ends came to 6 bases. This CDR3 has 13 residues. CDR1 is SGHRS and CDR2 is YFSETQ in the germline V gene. The CDR3 DNA sequence: TGCGCCAGCAGACTTAGCTCCTACAATGAGCAGTTCTTC. Its translation is CASRLSSYNEQFF. The full variable domain, with the rest looked up from reference TRBV5-1 and TRBJ2-1, is KAGVTQTPRYLIKTRGQQVTLSCSPISGHRSVSWYQQTPGQGLQFLFEYFSETQRNKGNFPGRFSGRQFSNSRSEMNVSTLELGDSALYLCASRLSSYNEQFFGPGTRLTVL.

The CDR3 spells CASSYGGQGFPGAEQYF. The DNA of the CDR3 is TGTGCCAGCAGTTACGGGGGACAGGGCTTTCCCGGGGCCGAGCAGTACTTC. J is TRBJ2-7 and V is TRBV28, with 9 bases matching TRBD1. Germline lookup yields CDR1 MDHEN and CDR2 SYDVKM. J gave up 6 bases and V 4 bases, and 16 bases lay outside the gene matches. The CDR3 extends over 17 amino acids. The whole variable domain, remainder taken from reference TRBV28 and TRBJ2-7, is DVKVTQSSRYLVKRTGEKVFLECVQDMDHENMFWYRQDPGLGLRLIYFSYDVKMKEKGDIPEGYSVSREKKERFSLILESASTNQTSMYLCASSYGGQGFPGAEQYFGPGTRLTVT.

The chain couples TRBV29-1 to TRBJ1-1, with D unresolved. V gave up 7 bases and J gave up 0 bases, with 12 bases separating them. This CDR3 region has 13 residues. Germline V gene data show CDR1 as SQVTM and CDR2 as ANQGSEA. Here the CDR3 DNA reads TGCAGCGCCACACAGAGAATGAACACTGAAGCTTTCTTT. Its translation: CSATQRMNTEAFF.

V gene TRBV5-1 combines with J gene TRBJ1-6, with 7 bases matching TRBD1. The germline V gene encodes CDR1 SGHRS and CDR2 YFSETQ. This CDR3 has 16 residues. The V gene end was trimmed by 4 bases and the J gene end by 7 bases; junction bases not matched to a gene: 11. The CDR3 bases are TGCGCCAGCAGCCCAACAGGGGCAATGTCCAATTCACCCCTCCACTTT. As protein: CASSPTGAMSNSPLHF.

The chain has TRBV19 and TRBJ2-7; D may be TRBD1 (6 bases). Trimming shortened V by 6 bases and J by 6 bases, and 12 bases separated the two germline ends. CDR1 and CDR2 from the germline V gene are LNHDA and SQIVND (reference sequence). The length of the CDR3 is 12 residues. The CDR3 coding sequence is TGTGCCAGTAGGGGGGCGTGGGGCGAGCAGTACTTC. Translated: CASRGAWGEQYF.

The chain employs TRBV4-3 and TRBJ1-2, with D possibly being TRBD1 (6 bases). Germline V gives CDR1 LGHNA, CDR2 YSLEER. CDR3 length: 16 amino acids. V gave up 3 bases and J gave up 3 bases, with 17 bases separating them. This chain's CDR3 is CASSHDRNTGYYGYTF. CDR3 in DNA: TGCGCCAGCAGCCACGATCGAAATACAGGGTACTATGGCTACACCTTC.

The chain uses TRBV6-5 and TRBJ1-5; D possibly corresponds to TRBD1 (6 bases). The V end was cut by 6 bases, the J end by 6 bases, with 18 bases between. The germline gives CDR1 MNHEY, CDR2 SVGAGI. The CDR3 is 15 residues long. CDR3 in amino acids: CASRYTYRDCQPQHF. The CDR3 bases are TGTGCCAGCAGGTACACTTACAGGGATTGTCAGCCCCAGCATTTT.

Here the CDR3 DNA reads TGTGCCAGCAGCTTAGGGGGGGGCTCAAGCTCCTACAATGAGCAGTTCTTC. This encodes CASSLGGGSSSYNEQFF. The chain uses TRBV11-3 and TRBJ2-1; D is perhaps TRBD2 (7 bases). Trimming took off 1 base at V and 0 bases at J, with 13 bases between the two ends. The CDR3 sequence is 17 residues long. In germline, CDR1 is SGHNT, CDR2 YENEEA.

The chain joins TRBV3-1 (or the pseudogene TRBV3-2) to TRBJ1-5, with D unclear. The CDR3 contains 13 residues. Between the trimmed V and J ends, which lost 4 bases and 3 bases, there was a span of 7 bases. The germline V gene has CDR1 LGHDT and CDR2 YNNKEL (reference sequence). In DNA form, the CDR3 reads TGTGCCAGCAGCCCTAGCCCCAATCAGCCCCAGCATTTT. The encoded protein is CASSPSPNQPQHF.

This clone showed up just once. The V gene is TRBV5-4, the J gene TRBJ2-7, with D perhaps TRBD2 (6 bases). The germline V and J ends were trimmed by 4 bases and 0 bases, with 20 bases remaining between them. The CDR3 contains 17 residues. Germline values: CDR1 SGHNT, CDR2 YYREEE (reference sequence). The CDR3 DNA reads TGTGCCAGCAGCGGACGGGACTCCTCTTTTAGCTCCTACGAGCAGTACTTC. Translated, it gives CASSGRDSSFSSYEQYF.

The chain links TRBV28 to TRBJ2-5; D not certain. V dropped 3 bases and J dropped 5 bases, with 10 bases sitting between them. The CDR3 is made up of 13 amino acids. Germline lookup yields CDR1 MDHEN and CDR2 SYDVKM. This CDR3 is CASSFGDWETQYF. CDR3 bases: TGTGCCAGCAGTTTCGGTGATTGGGAGACCCAGTACTTC.

The chain uses TRBV12-3 or TRBV12-4 and TRBJ1-5; 8 bases agree with TRBD1. The CDR3 loop spans 13 amino acids. J gave up 9 bases and V 5 bases, and 6 bases lay outside the gene matches. The CDR3 nucleotides are TGTGCCAGCAGTGACAGGGGCTCGGGGCCCCAGCATTTT. It encodes CASSDRGSGPQHF.

This sequence joins TRBV11-3 and TRBJ1-1; D is ambiguous. Trimming removed 1 base from V and 2 bases from J, with 8 bases in between. Germline V gene data show CDR1 as SGHNT and CDR2 as YENEEA. CDR3 size: 14 residues. CDR3 bases: TGTGCCAGCAGCTTAGTGACTGACAACACTGAAGCTTTCTTT. Protein: CASSLVTDNTEAFF.

The genes are TRBV6-5 and TRBJ2-7; 7 bases are a match to TRBD1. CDR1 is MNHEY, CDR2 SVGAGI, per germline. This CDR3 contains 13 residues. After removal of 5 bases from V and 9 bases from J, the junction contained 10 bases not matched to a gene. The CDR3 here is CASSRTGDPAQYF. CDR3 nucleotide sequence: TGTGCCAGCAGTCGAACAGGGGATCCTGCGCAGTACTTC.